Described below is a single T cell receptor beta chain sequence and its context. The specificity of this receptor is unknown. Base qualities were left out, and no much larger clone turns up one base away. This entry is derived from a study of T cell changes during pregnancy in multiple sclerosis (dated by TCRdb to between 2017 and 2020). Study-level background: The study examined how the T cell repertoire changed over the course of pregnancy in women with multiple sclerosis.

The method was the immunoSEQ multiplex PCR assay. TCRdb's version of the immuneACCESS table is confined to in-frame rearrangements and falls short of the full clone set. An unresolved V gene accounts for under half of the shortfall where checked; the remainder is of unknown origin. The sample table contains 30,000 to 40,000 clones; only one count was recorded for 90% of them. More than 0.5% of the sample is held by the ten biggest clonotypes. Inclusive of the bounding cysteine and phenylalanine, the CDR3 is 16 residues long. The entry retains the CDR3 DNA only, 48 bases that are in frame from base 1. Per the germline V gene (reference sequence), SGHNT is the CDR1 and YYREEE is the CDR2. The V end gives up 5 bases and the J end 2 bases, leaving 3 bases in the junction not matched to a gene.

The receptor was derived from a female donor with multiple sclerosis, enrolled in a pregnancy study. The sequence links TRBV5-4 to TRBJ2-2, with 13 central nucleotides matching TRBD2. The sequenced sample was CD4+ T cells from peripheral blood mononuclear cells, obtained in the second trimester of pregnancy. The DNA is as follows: TGTGCCAGCAGACCGGGACTAGCGGGAAACACCGGGGAGCTGTTTTTT. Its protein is CASRPGLAGNTGELFF.